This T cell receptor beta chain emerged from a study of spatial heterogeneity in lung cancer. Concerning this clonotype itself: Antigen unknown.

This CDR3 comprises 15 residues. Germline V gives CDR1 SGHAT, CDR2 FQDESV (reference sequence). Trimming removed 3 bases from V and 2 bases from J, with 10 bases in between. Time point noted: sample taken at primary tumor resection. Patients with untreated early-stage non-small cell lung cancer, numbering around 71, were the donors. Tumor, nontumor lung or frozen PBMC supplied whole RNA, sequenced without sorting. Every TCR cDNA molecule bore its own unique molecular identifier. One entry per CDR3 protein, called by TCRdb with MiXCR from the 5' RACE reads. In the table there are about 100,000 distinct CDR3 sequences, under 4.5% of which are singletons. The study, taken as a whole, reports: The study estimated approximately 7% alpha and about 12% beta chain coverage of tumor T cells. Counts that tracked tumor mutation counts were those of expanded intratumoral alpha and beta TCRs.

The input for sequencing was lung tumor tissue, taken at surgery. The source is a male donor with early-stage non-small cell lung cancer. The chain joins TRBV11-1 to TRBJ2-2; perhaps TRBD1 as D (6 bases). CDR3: CASSLGHSNTGELFF. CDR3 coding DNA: TGTGCCAGCAGCTTGGGACACTCTAACACCGGGGAGCTGTTTTTT.